Given below is one T cell receptor beta chain in context. Its antigen remains unidentified. This record belongs to a study of graft-versus-host responses after intestinal transplantation. Study details: Multivisceral, liver-intestinal, or isolated intestinal transplants were performed in recipients.

Some clones are missing from TCRdb's copy, which holds only in-frame ones; the method was immunoSEQ multiplex PCR. This sample has 85,000 to 110,000 clones, with more than 85% found just once. This CDR3 is 13 amino acids long. Germline V gives CDR1 MGHRA, CDR2 YSYEKL. V was pared by 1 base and J by 4 bases, with 7 bases between. The sample was unstimulated CD8+ T cells sorted from spleen or lymph node cells, taken before intestinal transplant. The V and J genes are TRBV4-1 and TRBJ2-5, with D tentatively TRBD2 (6 bases). The receptor was isolated from a human donor who received an intestinal transplant. The CDR3 here is CASSQVAAETQYF. The CDR3 region has the DNA TGCGCCAGCAGCCAAGTAGCGGCAGAGACCCAGTACTTC.